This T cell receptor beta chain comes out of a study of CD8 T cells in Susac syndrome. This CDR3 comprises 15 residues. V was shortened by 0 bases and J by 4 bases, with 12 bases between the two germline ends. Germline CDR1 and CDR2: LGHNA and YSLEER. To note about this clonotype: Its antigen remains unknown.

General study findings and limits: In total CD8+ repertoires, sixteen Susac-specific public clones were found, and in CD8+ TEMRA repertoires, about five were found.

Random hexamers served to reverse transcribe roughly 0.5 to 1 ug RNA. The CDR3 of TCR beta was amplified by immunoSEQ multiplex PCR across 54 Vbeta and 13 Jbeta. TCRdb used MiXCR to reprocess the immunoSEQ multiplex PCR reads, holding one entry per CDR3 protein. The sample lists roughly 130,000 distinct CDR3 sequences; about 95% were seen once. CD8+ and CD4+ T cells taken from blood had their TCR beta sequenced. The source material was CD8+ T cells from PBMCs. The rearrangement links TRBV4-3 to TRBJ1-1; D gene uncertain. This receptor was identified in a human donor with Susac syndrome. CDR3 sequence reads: CASSQDRSSGTEAFF. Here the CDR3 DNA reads TGCGCCAGCAGCCAAGATCGGTCCTCAGGCACTGAAGCTTTCTTT.